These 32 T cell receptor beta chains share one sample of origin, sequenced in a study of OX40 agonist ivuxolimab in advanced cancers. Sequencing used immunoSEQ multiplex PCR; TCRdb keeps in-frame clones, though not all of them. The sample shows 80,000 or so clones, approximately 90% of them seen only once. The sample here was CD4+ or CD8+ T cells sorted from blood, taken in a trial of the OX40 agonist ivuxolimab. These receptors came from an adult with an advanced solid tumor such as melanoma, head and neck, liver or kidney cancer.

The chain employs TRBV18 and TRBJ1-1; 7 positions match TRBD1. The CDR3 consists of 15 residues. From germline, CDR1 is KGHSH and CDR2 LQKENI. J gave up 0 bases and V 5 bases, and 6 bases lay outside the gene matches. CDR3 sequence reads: CASSTTGKMNTEAFF. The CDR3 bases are TGTGCCAGCTCAACGACAGGGAAAATGAACACTGAAGCTTTCTTT. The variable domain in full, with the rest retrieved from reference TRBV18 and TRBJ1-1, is NAGVMQNPRHLVRRRGQEARLRCSPMKGHSHVYWYRQLPEEGLKFMVYLQKENIIDESGMPKERFSAEFPKEGPSILRIQQVVRGDSAAYFCASSTTGKMNTEAFFGQGTRLTVV.

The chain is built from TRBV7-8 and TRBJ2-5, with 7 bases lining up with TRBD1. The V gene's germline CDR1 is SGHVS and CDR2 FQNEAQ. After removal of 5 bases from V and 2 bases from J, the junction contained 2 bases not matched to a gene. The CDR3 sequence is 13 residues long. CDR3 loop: CASSRDRQETQYF. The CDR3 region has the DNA TGTGCCAGCAGCCGGGACAGACAAGAGACCCAGTACTTC.

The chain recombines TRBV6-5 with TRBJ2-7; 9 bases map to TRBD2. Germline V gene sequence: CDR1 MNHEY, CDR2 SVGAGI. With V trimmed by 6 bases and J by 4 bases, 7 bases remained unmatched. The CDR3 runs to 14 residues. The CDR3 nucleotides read TGTGCCAGCAGCCCAAGCGGGGGGAGGTACGAGCAGTACTTC. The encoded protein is CASSPSGGRYEQYF.

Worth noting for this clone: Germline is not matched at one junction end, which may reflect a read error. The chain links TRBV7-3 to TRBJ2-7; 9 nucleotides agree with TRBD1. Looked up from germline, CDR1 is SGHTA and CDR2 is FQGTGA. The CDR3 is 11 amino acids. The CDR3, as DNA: TGTGCCAGCAGCTTGGGGACAGGGCAGGACTTC. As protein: CASSLGTGQDF.

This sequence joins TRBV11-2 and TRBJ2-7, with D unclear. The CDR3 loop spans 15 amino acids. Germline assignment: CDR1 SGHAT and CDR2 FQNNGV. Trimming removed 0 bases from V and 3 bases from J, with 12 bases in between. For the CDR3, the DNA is TGTGCCAGCAGCTTAGAAGCCCTCCCAAACTACGAGCAGTACTTC. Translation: CASSLEALPNYEQYF. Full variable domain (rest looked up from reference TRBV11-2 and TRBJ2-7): EAGVAQSPRYKIIEKRQSVAFWCNPISGHATLYWYQQILGQGPKLLIQFQNNGVVDDSQLPKDRFSAERLKGVDSTLKIQPAKLEDSAVYLCASSLEALPNYEQYFGPGTRLTVT.

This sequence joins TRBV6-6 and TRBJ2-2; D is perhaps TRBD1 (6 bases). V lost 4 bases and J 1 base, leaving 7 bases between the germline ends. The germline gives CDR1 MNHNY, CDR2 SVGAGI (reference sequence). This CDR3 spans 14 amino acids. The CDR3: CASSLDRNTGELFF. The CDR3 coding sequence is TGTGCCAGCAGTTTGGACAGGAACACCGGGGAGCTGTTTTTT.

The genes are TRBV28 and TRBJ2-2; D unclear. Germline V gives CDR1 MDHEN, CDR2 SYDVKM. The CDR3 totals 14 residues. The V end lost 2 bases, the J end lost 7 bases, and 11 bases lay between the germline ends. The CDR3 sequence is CASSLIENGGELFF. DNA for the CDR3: TGTGCCAGCAGTTTAATCGAAAATGGCGGGGAGCTGTTTTTT.

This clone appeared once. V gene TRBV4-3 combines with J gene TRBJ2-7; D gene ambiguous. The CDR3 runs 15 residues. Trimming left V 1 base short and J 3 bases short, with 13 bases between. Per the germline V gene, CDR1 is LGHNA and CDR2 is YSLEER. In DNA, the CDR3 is TGCGCCAGCAGCCAAGCCCCGGGTCCTGACTACGAGCAGTACTTC. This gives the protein CASSQAPGPDYEQYF.

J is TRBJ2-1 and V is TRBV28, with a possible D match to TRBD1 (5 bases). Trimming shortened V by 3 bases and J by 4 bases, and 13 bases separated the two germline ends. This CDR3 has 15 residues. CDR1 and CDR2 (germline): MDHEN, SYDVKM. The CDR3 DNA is TGTGCCAGCAGTTTGCCAGGGAAGTTTTACAATGAGCAGTTCTTC. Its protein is CASSLPGKFYNEQFF.

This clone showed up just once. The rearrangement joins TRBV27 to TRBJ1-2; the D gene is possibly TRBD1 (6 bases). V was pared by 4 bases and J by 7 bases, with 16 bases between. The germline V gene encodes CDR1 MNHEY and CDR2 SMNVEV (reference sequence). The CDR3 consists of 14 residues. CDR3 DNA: TGTGCCAGCAGTTCCTTACCTCGGACAGCTGGCTACACCTTC. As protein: CASSSLPRTAGYTF.

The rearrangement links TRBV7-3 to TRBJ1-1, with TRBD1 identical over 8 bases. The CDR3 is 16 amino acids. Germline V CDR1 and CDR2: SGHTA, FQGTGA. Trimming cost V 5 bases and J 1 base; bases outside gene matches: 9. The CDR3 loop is CASSPRTGRGNTEAFF. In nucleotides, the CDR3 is TGTGCCAGCAGCCCCCGGACAGGGCGAGGGAACACTGAAGCTTTCTTT.

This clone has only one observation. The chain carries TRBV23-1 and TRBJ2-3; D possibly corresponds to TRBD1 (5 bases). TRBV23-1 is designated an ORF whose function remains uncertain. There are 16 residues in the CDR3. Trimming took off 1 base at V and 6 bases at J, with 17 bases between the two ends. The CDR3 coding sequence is TGCGCCAGCAGTCAATGGGGCCCAGCTCTTTCCGATACGCAGTATTTT. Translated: CASSQWGPALSDTQYF.

The CDR3 region has the DNA TGTGCCAGCAGCGCCTTCATTGGGCAGGCTAGCGGGATCCAAGCCAAAAACATTCAGTACTTC. It specifies CASSAFIGQASGIQAKNIQYF. This chain joins TRBV9 and TRBJ2-4; TRBD2 matches 9 bases. The ends lost 3 bases at V and 0 bases at J; junction bases unmatched: 19. This CDR3 region has 21 residues. CDR1 and CDR2 (germline): SGDLS, YYNGEE. Full variable domain (rest looked up from reference TRBV9 and TRBJ2-4): DSGVTQTPKHLITATGQRVTLRCSPRSGDLSVYWYQQSLDQGLQFLIQYYNGEERAKGNILERFSAQQFPDLHSELNLSSLELGDSALYFCASSAFIGQASGIQAKNIQYFGAGTRLSVL.

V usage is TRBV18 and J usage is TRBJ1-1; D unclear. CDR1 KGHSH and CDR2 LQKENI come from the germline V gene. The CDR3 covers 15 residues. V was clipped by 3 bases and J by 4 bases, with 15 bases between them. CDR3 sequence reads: CASSPLGPGGTEAFF. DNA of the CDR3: TGTGCCAGCTCACCCCTCGGGCCCGGAGGCACTGAAGCTTTCTTT.

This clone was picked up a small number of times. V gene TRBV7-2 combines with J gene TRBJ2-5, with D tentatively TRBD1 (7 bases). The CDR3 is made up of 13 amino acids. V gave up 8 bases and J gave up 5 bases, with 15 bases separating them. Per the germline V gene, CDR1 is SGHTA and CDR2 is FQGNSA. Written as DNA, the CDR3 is TGTGCCAGCCGACAGGGAGGTAGTGAGACCCAGTACTTC. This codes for CASRQGGSETQYF.

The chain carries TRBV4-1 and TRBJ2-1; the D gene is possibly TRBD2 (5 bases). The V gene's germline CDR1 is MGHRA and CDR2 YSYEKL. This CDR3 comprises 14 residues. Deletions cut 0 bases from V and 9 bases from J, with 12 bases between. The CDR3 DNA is TGCGCCAGCAGCCAAGATCGAAGCGCGGGTGAGCAGTTCTTC. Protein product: CASSQDRSAGEQFF.

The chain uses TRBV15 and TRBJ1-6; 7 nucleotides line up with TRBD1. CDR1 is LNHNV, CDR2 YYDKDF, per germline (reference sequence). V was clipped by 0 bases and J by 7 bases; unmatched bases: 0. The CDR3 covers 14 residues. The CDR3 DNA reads TGTGCCACCAGCAGAGACAGGGGGAATTCACCCCTCCACTTT. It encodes CATSRDRGNSPLHF.

CDR3 loop: CASSLGGNPVDEQYF. DNA of the CDR3: TGTGCCAGCAGCTTAGGAGGCAACCCGGTCGACGAGCAGTACTTC. V usage is TRBV7-3 and J usage is TRBJ2-7, with a possible D match to TRBD2 (5 bases). Trimming left V 2 bases short and J 5 bases short, with 16 bases between. This CDR3 is 15 amino acids long. Germline CDR1 SGHTA, CDR2 FQGTGA.

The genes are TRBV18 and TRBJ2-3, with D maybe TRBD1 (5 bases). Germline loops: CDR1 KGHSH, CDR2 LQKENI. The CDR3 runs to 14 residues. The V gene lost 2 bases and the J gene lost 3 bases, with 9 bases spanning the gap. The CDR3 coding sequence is TGTGCCAGCTCACCAGGGGCGTTAACAGATACGCAGTATTTT. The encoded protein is CASSPGALTDTQYF.

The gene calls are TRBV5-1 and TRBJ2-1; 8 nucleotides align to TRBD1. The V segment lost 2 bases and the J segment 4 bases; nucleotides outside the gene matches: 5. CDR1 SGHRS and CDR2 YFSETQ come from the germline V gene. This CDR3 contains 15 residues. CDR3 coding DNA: TGCGCCAGCAGCTTACAGGGGGTGGGGTACAATGAGCAGTTCTTC. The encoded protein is CASSLQGVGYNEQFF.

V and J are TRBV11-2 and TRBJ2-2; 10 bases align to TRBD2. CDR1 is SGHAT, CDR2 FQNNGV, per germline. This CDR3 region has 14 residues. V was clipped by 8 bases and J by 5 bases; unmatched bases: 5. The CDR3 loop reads CASLRTSGTGELFF. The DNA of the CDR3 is TGTGCCAGCCTTAGGACTAGCGGAACCGGGGAGCTGTTTTTT.

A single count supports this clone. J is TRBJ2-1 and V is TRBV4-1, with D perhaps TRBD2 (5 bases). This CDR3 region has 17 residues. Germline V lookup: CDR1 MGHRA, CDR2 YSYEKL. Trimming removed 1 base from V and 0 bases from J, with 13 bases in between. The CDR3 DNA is TGCGCCAGCAGCCAAGGTGGAGCGGAGAGCTCCTACAATGAGCAGTTCTTC. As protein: CASSQGGAESSYNEQFF.

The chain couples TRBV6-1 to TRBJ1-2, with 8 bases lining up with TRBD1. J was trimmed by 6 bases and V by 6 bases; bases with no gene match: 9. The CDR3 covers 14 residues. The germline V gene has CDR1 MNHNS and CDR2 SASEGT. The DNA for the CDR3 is TGTGCCAGCAGGGGGACAGGAGGCGAGCATGGCTACACCTTC. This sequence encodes CASRGTGGEHGYTF.

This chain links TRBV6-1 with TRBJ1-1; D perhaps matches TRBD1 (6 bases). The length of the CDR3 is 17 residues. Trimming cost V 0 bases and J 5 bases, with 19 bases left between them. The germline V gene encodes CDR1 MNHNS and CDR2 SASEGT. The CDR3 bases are TGTGCCAGCAGTGAAGCGCTCTTAGGGGGTCGCGGGACTGAAGCTTTCTTT. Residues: CASSEALLGGRGTEAFF.

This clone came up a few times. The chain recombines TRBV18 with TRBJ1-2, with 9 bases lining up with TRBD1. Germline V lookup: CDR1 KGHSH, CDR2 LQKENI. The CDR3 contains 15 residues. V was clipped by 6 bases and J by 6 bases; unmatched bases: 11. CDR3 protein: CASSHRPDRGDGYTF. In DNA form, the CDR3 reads TGTGCCAGCTCTCACCGGCCGGACAGGGGCGATGGCTACACCTTC.

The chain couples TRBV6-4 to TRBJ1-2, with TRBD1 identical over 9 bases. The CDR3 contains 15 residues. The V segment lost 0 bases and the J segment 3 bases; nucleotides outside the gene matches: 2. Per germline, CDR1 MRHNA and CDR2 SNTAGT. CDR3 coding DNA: TGTGCCAGCAGTGACTCGGGGGACAGGGACTATGGCTACACCTTC. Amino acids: CASSDSGDRDYGYTF.

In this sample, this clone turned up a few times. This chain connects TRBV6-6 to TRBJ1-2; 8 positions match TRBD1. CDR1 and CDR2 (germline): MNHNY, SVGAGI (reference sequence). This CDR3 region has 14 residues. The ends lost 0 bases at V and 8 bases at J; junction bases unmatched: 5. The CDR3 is CASSYSDRGLGYTF. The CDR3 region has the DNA TGTGCCAGCAGTTACTCCGACAGGGGATTGGGCTACACCTTC.

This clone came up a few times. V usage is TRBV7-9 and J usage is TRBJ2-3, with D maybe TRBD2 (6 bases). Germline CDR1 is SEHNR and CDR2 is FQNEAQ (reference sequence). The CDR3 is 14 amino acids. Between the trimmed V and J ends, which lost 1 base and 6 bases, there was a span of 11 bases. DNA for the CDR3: TGTGCCAGCAGCTTAGAGGCTAGCGTGGATACGCAGTATTTT. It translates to CASSLEASVDTQYF.

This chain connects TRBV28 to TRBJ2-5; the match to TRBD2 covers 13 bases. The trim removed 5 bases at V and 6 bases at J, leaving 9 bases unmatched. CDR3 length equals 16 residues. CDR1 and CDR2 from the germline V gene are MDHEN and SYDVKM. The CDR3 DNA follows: TGTGCCAGCAGTGCCCCGACTAGCGGGGGGATAAAGACCCAGTACTTC. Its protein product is CASSAPTSGGIKTQYF.

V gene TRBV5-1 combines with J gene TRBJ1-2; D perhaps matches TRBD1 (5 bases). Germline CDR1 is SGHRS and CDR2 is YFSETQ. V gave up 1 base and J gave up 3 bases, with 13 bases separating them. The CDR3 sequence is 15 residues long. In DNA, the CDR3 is TGCGCCAGCAGCTTGACCCTACAGGACTACTATGGCTACACCTTC. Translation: CASSLTLQDYYGYTF.

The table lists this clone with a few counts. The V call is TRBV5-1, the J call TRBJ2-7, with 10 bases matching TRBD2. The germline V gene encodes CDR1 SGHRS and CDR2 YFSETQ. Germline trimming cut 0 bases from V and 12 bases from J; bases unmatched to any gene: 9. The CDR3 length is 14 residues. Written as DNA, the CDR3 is TGCGCCAGCAGCTTGGAAGGACTAGCGGAGCCTGCGTACTTC. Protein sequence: CASSLEGLAEPAYF.

DNA for the CDR3: TGTGCCAGCACCCCTAGCGGGACCGCCAAAAACATTCAGTACTTC. Protein: CASTPSGTAKNIQYF. The chain joins TRBV28 to TRBJ2-4; 9 nucleotides align to TRBD2. The germline V gene encodes CDR1 MDHEN and CDR2 SYDVKM. J was trimmed by 1 base and V by 7 bases; bases with no gene match: 5. There are 15 residues in the CDR3.